The 24 T cell receptor beta chains below all came from one sample that was sequenced in a study of Graves' ophthalmopathy and Graves' hyperthyroidism. RNA served as the template for amplifying TCR beta CDR3 regions. First-round RT-PCR employed HTBI primers, with a second-round multiplex PCR after it. TCRdb re-derived calls from the multiplex PCR reads in MiXCR, one entry per CDR3 protein. The data show 600,000 to 650,000 distinct CDR3 sequences, with 20% to 25% seen just once and approximately 6.9% held by the top ten. Input material: peripheral blood. The receptors originated from a woman aged 18-30 years with stable Graves' hyperthyroidism. Some clones in this sample may be carry-over from other donors' samples.

This clonotype was detected a few times. The J gene is TRBJ1-1, the V gene TRBV28; D may be TRBD1 (5 bases). CDR3 length: 12 residues. CDR1 and CDR2 from the germline V gene are MDHEN and SYDVKM. The CDR3 region has the DNA TGTGCGTCACAGGACTTGAACACTGAAGCTTTCTTT. Its protein product is CASQDLNTEAFF.

This clonotype was recorded many times. J is TRBJ1-1 and V is TRBV7-9; D is undetermined. CDR1 and CDR2 from the germline V gene are SEHNR and FQNEAQ (reference sequence). Trimming pared 5 bases from V and 7 bases from J, leaving 14 bases between. CDR3 length: 13 amino acids. CDR3 amino acids: CASSPPPWNEAFF. The CDR3 coding sequence is TGTGCCAGCAGCCCCCCCCCCTGGAATGAAGCTTTCTTT. The complete variable domain, with remaining parts taken from reference TRBV7-9 and TRBJ1-1, reads DTGVSQNPRHKITKRGQNVTFRCDPISEHNRLYWYRQTLGQGPEFLTYFQNEAQLEKSRLLSDRFSAERPKGSFSTLEIQRTEQGDSAMYLCASSPPPWNEAFFGQGTRLTVV.

This clonotype has a count of ten or more. The rearrangement uses TRBV28 and TRBJ2-7; either TRBD1 or TRBD2 may supply D (5 bases each). CDR1 MDHEN and CDR2 SYDVKM come from the germline V gene. The CDR3 runs 14 residues. The ends were cut back, 6 bases at V and 2 bases at J, with 14 bases in the middle. CDR3 coding DNA: TGTGCCAGCAGAACCGGGACGCCGACCTACGAGCAGTACTTC. As protein: CASRTGTPTYEQYF.

This clonotype was seen at least ten times. V gene TRBV6-2 or TRBV6-3 combines with J gene TRBJ1-1, with TRBD1 as a possible D gene (5 bases). V was pared by 8 bases and J by 5 bases, with 15 bases between. CDR1 is MNHEY and CDR2 is SVGEGT in the germline V gene. The CDR3 consists of 13 residues. CDR3 DNA: TGTGCCAGCCAGACAGCTATGGGGACTGAAGCTTTCTTT. This sequence encodes CASQTAMGTEAFF.

This clonotype was recorded at least ten times. This chain links TRBV30 with TRBJ1-5; the D gene is possibly TRBD1 (6 bases). Germline V lookup: CDR1 GTSNPN, CDR2 SVGIG (reference sequence). The CDR3 is 12 amino acids. Trimming shortened V by 5 bases and J by 4 bases, and 9 bases separated the two germline ends. The CDR3 DNA follows: TGTGCCTGGGGTCAGGGGAATCAGCCCCAGCATTTT. It is translated as CAWGQGNQPQHF.

This clonotype was detected many times. This chain connects TRBV20-1 to TRBJ2-5; the match to TRBD1 covers 8 bases. The ends lost 6 bases at V and 5 bases at J; junction bases unmatched: 8. The V gene's germline CDR1 is DFQATT and CDR2 SNEGSKA (reference sequence). This CDR3 is built from 13 residues. The CDR3 sequence: CSAPRQGAETQYF. CDR3 DNA sequence: TGCAGTGCCCCCCGGCAGGGGGCGGAGACCCAGTACTTC.

In this sample, this clonotype turned up many times. The genes are TRBV10-3 and TRBJ1-3, with no clear D. The CDR3 is 15 amino acids. Germline-derived CDR1 and CDR2 are ENHRY and SYGVKD. V dropped 2 bases and J dropped 0 bases, with 8 bases sitting between them. As DNA, the CDR3 is TGTGCCATCAGTGAGGGCCCGGGCTCTGGAAACACCATATATTTT. Amino acids: CAISEGPGSGNTIYF.

This clonotype was seen repeatedly, ten times or more. The chain links TRBV20-1 to TRBJ1-2, with D uncertain. Germline assignment: CDR1 DFQATT and CDR2 SNEGSKA (reference sequence). Trimming stripped 4 bases from V and 5 bases from J, with 14 bases between. This CDR3 spans 13 amino acids. In nucleotides, the CDR3 is TGCAGTGCTAAACCGGGATCCAAGTATGGCTACACCTTC. Encoded protein: CSAKPGSKYGYTF.

This chain uses TRBV12-3 or TRBV12-4 with TRBJ2-2, with 12 bases identical to TRBD2. CDR3 length: 17 residues. V lost 5 bases to trimming and J lost 4 bases; unmatched junction nucleotides: 8. The CDR3 protein is CASSPLAGGLGTGELFF. The CDR3 DNA reads as TGTGCCAGCAGTCCGCTAGCGGGGGGGCTAGGCACCGGGGAGCTGTTTTTT.

This clonotype has ten or more counts. As DNA, the CDR3 is TGTGCCAGCAGTTTACTAGCGGGAGAGAATGTTGGAACGGGGACCCAGTACTTC. Protein: CASSLLAGENVGTGTQYF. The gene calls are TRBV28 and TRBJ2-5, with 10 nucleotides matching TRBD2. This CDR3 has 18 residues. V lost 2 bases and J lost 7; bases outside the gene matches: 16. Germline V CDR1 and CDR2: MDHEN, SYDVKM.

This clonotype was seen repeatedly, ten times or more. This sequence joins TRBV11-2 and TRBJ2-2; the D is unclear. The CDR3 extends over 14 amino acids. Between the trimmed V and J ends, which lost 7 bases and 2 bases, there was a span of 11 bases. Germline V gene lookup returns CDR1 SGHAT and CDR2 FQNNGV. The CDR3 region has the DNA TGTGCCAGCACCACTGGGATCAACACCGGGGAGCTGTTTTTT. As protein: CASTTGINTGELFF.

In this sample, this clonotype turned up once. The chain joins TRBV12-3 or TRBV12-4 to TRBJ1-3, with a possible D match to TRBD1 (5 bases). Trimming removed 6 bases from V and 2 bases from J, with 17 bases in between. The CDR3 runs to 16 residues. The CDR3 loop is CASSKSAEGPGNTIYF. In DNA form, the CDR3 reads TGTGCCAGCAGCAAATCTGCTGAGGGACCTGGAAACACCATATATTTT.

This clonotype appeared many times. The CDR3 region is CASSQYLRQGANKNIQYF. The CDR3 DNA follows: TGTGCCAGCAGCCAATACCTCCGACAGGGGGCTAACAAAAACATTCAGTACTTC. The chain is built from TRBV16 and TRBJ2-4; 10 bases are shared with TRBD1. The J segment lost 3 bases and the V segment lost 1 base, leaving 9 bases of the junction unmatched. Germline loops: CDR1 KGHSY, CDR2 FQNENV. CDR3 length: 18 residues.

This clonotype was detected many times. The chain is built from TRBV9 and TRBJ2-7; 7 bases are shared with TRBD1. J was trimmed by 1 base and V by 5 bases; bases with no gene match: 3. Germline V CDR1 and CDR2: SGDLS, YYNGEE. The CDR3 consists of 13 residues. CDR3 amino acids: CASSVGQSYEQYF. DNA of the CDR3: TGTGCCAGCAGTGTGGGACAGTCCTACGAGCAGTACTTC. Full variable domain (remainder filled in from reference TRBV9 and TRBJ2-7): DSGVTQTPKHLITATGQRVTLRCSPRSGDLSVYWYQQSLDQGLQFLIQYYNGEERAKGNILERFSAQQFPDLHSELNLSSLELGDSALYFCASSVGQSYEQYFGPGTRLTVT.

This clonotype was seen many times. V gene TRBV6-1 combines with J gene TRBJ1-2; 9 bases are a match to TRBD1. CDR3 length: 14 amino acids. Germline CDR1 MNHNS, CDR2 SASEGT. J lost 5 bases, V lost 5 bases, and 6 bases had no gene match. As DNA, the CDR3 is TGTGCCAGCAGTCGCGGACAGGGGAGGTATGGCTACACCTTC. This sequence encodes CASSRGQGRYGYTF.

V gene TRBV5-5 combines with J gene TRBJ2-7, with 11 positions matching TRBD2. V lost 1 base to trimming and J lost 2 bases; unmatched junction nucleotides: 2. The germline gives CDR1 SGHKS, CDR2 YYEKEE (reference sequence). The CDR3 spans 15 residues. CDR3 in DNA: TGTGCCAGCAGCTTGACTAGCGGGAGTCCCTACGAGCAGTACTTC. Its protein product is CASSLTSGSPYEQYF.

In the case of this clonotype: A read error may explain this, as a much larger clone is one base away. The rearrangement joins TRBV28 to TRBJ2-5; the D gene is possibly TRBD1 (5 bases). CDR1 and CDR2 from the germline V gene are MDHEN and SYDVKM. The length of the CDR3 is 13 residues. As DNA, the CDR3 is TGTACCAGCAGTTTCAGGGATTCAGAGACCCAGTACTTC. As protein: CTSSFRDSETQYF.

The table lists this clonotype with many counts. The CDR3 loop reads CASSSHGTPGGDEQYF. The CDR3 nucleotides are TGTGCCAGCAGCTCACACGGGACTCCGGGCGGCGACGAGCAGTACTTC. This chain connects TRBV13 to TRBJ2-7; weak D call: TRBD2 (6 bases). In germline, CDR1 is PRHDT, CDR2 FYEKMQ (reference sequence). This CDR3 region has 16 residues. The V gene lost 4 bases and the J gene lost 5 bases, with 21 bases spanning the gap.

There are a few counts of this clonotype. This rearrangement joins TRBV5-1 to TRBJ2-3; 8 nucleotides align to TRBD2. The CDR3 runs 15 residues. CDR1 SGHRS and CDR2 YFSETQ come from the germline V gene. Unmatched junction bases numbered 8, after V lost 3 bases and J lost 5 bases. CDR3 sequence reads: CASSYGGALIDTQYF. The CDR3, as DNA: TGCGCCAGCAGCTACGGGGGGGCGTTGATAGATACGCAGTATTTT.

Comments on this clonotype: A read error may explain this, as a much larger clone is one base away. The chain is built from TRBV20-1 and TRBJ1-1, with D possibly TRBD1 on 5 matching bases. The CDR3 covers 15 residues. Germline CDR1 DFQATT, CDR2 SNEGSKA (reference sequence). This CDR3 is CSARSAGHLNTGAFF. The CDR3 nucleotides read TGCAGTGCTAGATCCGCCGGACACCTGAACACTGGAGCTTTCTTT.

This clonotype was seen ten or more times. The rearrangement links TRBV11-2 to TRBJ2-2; perhaps TRBD1 as D (6 bases). The CDR3 is 14 amino acids. V was clipped by 5 bases and J by 1 base, with 8 bases between them. CDR1 SGHAT and CDR2 FQNNGV come from the germline V gene. CDR3 protein: CASSQGQNTGELFF. CDR3 bases: TGTGCCAGCAGCCAGGGACAGAACACCGGGGAGCTGTTTTTT.

This clonotype has more than one count but fewer than ten. A much larger clone lies one base from this, so it may be a read error. The CDR3 DNA sequence: TGTGCCAGCAGTTTGTCAGGATTTAGCAATCAGCCCCAGCATTTT. It specifies CASSLSGFSNQPQHF. This sequence joins TRBV12-3 or TRBV12-4 and TRBJ1-5, with no clear D. The V gene lost 3 bases and the J gene lost 0 bases, with 9 bases spanning the gap. The length of the CDR3 is 15 residues.

At least ten counts were recorded for this clonotype. J is TRBJ2-7 and V is TRBV5-1, with 7 bases lining up with TRBD2. This CDR3 is built from 16 residues. Germline V gene sequence: CDR1 SGHRS, CDR2 YFSETQ. Unmatched junction bases numbered 9, after V lost 0 bases and J lost 3 bases. CDR3 in amino acids: CASSLELMRGNYEQYF. CDR3 bases: TGCGCCAGCAGCTTGGAGCTCATGCGGGGGAACTACGAGCAGTACTTC.

This clonotype appeared many times. The rearrangement joins TRBV18 to TRBJ2-7; D is possibly TRBD1 (5 bases). The CDR3 is 14 amino acids. Deletions cut 3 bases from V and 2 bases from J, with 11 bases between. Germline lookup yields CDR1 KGHSH and CDR2 LQKENI. The CDR3 loop reads CASSPEDNPYEQYF. CDR3 in DNA: TGTGCCAGCTCACCCGAGGACAACCCCTACGAGCAGTACTTC.